The TCR beta chain described here comes from a study of post-analysis software for immune sequencing data. Study-wide context: Recorded disease courses covered relapsing-remitting, secondary progressive and progressive-relapsing multiple sclerosis. Some patients had no subtype annotation. General study points: When patients were compared with controls, about five TRBV segments were more frequent, TRBV5-6, TRBV5-1 and TRBV20-1 among them. Controls significantly exceeded multiple sclerosis patients in normalized Chao1 diversity. Samples from one preparation batch, clustered by F measure, grouped strongly together.

A note on this clonotype: Its matching antigen is unknown.

CDR1 and CDR2 (germline): MGHDK, SYGVNS. With 6 bases clipped from V and 5 bases from J, the junction kept 9 bases outside the gene matches. The CDR3 loop spans 14 amino acids. TCR beta cDNA libraries included unique molecular identifiers. The authors obtained approximately 460,000 cDNA molecules from around 0.96 to 9.9 million T cells. TCRdb re-derived calls from the PCR reads in MiXCR, one entry per CDR3 protein. The table includes roughly 620,000 distinct CDR3 sequences, about 44% detected once. J is TRBJ2-7 and V is TRBV25-1; 8 bases line up with TRBD1. The sequence derives from a girl aged 5-17 years with multiple sclerosis. Sequences were obtained from blood. CDR3 bases: TGTGCCAGCAGCAGGACAGGGATCGGGGACGAGCAGTACTTC. This encodes CASSRTGIGDEQYF.